Below, one T cell receptor beta chain is given with its context. It lacks a known antigen. Base-call qualities are not available, and no considerably larger clone is one nucleotide away. This sample is drawn from a study of PD-1 blockade in mismatch repair-deficient tumors (dated by TCRdb to the late 2010s). General notes on the study: Between late 2013 and September 2016, more than 75 consecutive patients with around twelve mismatch repair-deficient cancer types, all previously treated and progressing, were enrolled in the trial. Tumor-associated T cell clones were tracked in the peripheral blood of patients responding to PD-1 blockade by deep sequencing of TCR CDR3 regions.

Explained via the paper, the time point label denotes: roughly 10-day in vitro stimulation with candidate neoantigen peptide 7. For every enrolled patient, mismatch repair deficiency was confirmed by either polymerase chain reaction or immunohistochemistry. A few patients who responded to pembrolizumab therapy underwent TCR sequencing. Several ELISpot-reactive candidate neoantigen peptides were each used in an approximately eleven-day in vitro stimulation before TCR sequencing. A control culture lacking peptide was run in an identical manner and was used as the baseline for calculation of clone fold changes. In the phase II trial, pembrolizumab PD-1 blockade was tested prospectively in advanced mismatch repair-deficient cancers, no matter which tissue of origin the cancers came from. The full study reports these points: Tumor-resident clones, often undetectable in blood before treatment, expanded rapidly after pembrolizumab and then contracted, generally before radiologic responses. Clonal expansion was elicited by three of the seven peptides, yielding over a hundred unique blood TCRs of which seven were also found in tumor, and every positive peptide was derived from frameshift mutations.

Libraries came from the immunoSEQ multiplex PCR assay. The source study handled its data this way. A clone was classified as neoantigen-specific if the clone expanded significantly in response to the relevant peptide and did not expand significantly in response to any other peptide tested. TCRdb carries this immuneACCESS record with in-frame sequences only. Its versions omit some clonotypes, under half of them owing to an unresolved V gene in the studies checked, with the rest unexplained. D and trimming come from the DNA, and the V and J calls and clone size come from that table. The sample includes 7,500 to 10,000 clones, with around nine tenths observed a single time. Roughly 12% of the sample rests with the top ten. Measured from the cysteine to the phenylalanine, the CDR3 is 16 residues long. The retained sequence is limited to the CDR3, 48 bases, with the frame set at the first base. Relative to germline, V is missing 5 bases and J is missing 2 bases, with 6 bases of the junction outside any gene match. From a lookup of the germline V gene, CDR1 and CDR2 are SGHTA and FQGNSA.

Recombination joined TRBV7-2 with TRBJ2-3, with 11 bases matching TRBD2. This receptor was taken from an adult with mismatch repair-deficient cancer. The sample in question was cells cultured in vitro, obtained from a patient treated with pembrolizumab. The DNA reads as follows: TGTGCCAGCAGCCTCAGACTAGCGGGATTCACAGATACGCAGTATTTT. Translated, it gives CASSLRLAGFTDTQYF.